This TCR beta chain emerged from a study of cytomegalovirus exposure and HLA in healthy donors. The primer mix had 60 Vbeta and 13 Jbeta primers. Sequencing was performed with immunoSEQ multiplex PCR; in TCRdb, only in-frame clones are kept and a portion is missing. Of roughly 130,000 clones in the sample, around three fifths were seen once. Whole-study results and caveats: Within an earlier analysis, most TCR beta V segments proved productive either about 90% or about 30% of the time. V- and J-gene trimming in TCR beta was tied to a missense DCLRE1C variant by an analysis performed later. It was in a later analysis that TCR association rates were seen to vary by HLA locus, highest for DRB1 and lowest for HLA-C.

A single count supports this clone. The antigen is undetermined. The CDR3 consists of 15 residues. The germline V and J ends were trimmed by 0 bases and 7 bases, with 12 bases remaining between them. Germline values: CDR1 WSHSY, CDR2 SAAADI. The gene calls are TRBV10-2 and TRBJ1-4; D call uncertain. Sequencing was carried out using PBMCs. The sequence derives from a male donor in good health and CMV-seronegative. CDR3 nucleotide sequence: TGCGCCAGCAGTGAGTCGAGGCAAAGTGGTGAAAAACTGTTTTTT. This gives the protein CASSESRQSGEKLFF.